This entry features one TCR beta chain sequence. The antigen remains undetermined. The sample originates from a study of shared clonotypes between healthy human individuals. Overall study context: The study used three CD4 naive, three CD4 memory, two CD8 naive and one CD8 memory plate per donor. Study outcomes and limitations: All-four-donor shared clonotypes had higher generation probabilities than non-shared clonotypes did.

Repertoires were generated with immunoSEQ multiplex PCR, while TCRdb's copy carries only in-frame clones and drops some. The sample has more than 400,000 clones, about 96% seen once. CD4+ cells were split into CD45RA+ naive and CD45RA-negative memory subsets. Germline trimming cut 4 bases from V and 4 bases from J; bases unmatched to any gene: 9. Germline V gives CDR1 SGHNT, CDR2 YYREEE (reference sequence). This CDR3 is built from 15 residues. The material sequenced was naive CD4+ T cells sorted from blood. Subset given: CD45RA+ positively selected. The receptor was derived from a woman in her 30s in good health. The J gene is TRBJ2-5, the V gene TRBV5-4, with TRBD1 matching 8 bases. The CDR3 is CASSDGQGRRETQYF. CDR3 nucleotides: TGTGCCAGCAGCGACGGACAGGGACGTCGAGAGACCCAGTACTTC.